The 26 T cell receptor beta chains in this list originate from one sample, sequenced in a study of beta chain features in type 1 diabetes. Whole-study results and caveats: Type 1 diabetes patients had TCRB CDR3s that were shorter (moderately but significantly so) in all four CD4+ subsets.

No cognate antigen is known for these TCRs. Sequencing targeted expressed TCRB transcripts, as all isolated RNA had been reverse transcribed. Assay: immunoSEQ multiplex PCR; the TCRdb copy retains only in-frame clones and omits some. The repertoire holds 630,000 or so clones, with over 12% as singletons. Sequencing used naive CD4+ T cells from blood. The receptor set was obtained from a man aged 18 to 30 with type 1 diabetes.

The V and J genes are TRBV6-1 and TRBJ2-7; 10 bases align to TRBD1. Germline-derived CDR1 and CDR2 are MNHNS and SASEGT. CDR3 length equals 15 residues. Germline trimming cut 5 bases from V and 2 bases from J; bases unmatched to any gene: 6. The CDR3 sequence is CASSRGGQGAYEQYF. CDR3 in DNA: TGTGCCAGCAGTCGGGGAGGACAGGGGGCCTACGAGCAGTACTTC.

In its sample, this clone was seen a few times. J is TRBJ1-3 and V is TRBV28; possible D gene TRBD1, 5 bases. The CDR3 has 16 amino acids. Germline lookup yields CDR1 MDHEN and CDR2 SYDVKM. V was clipped by 6 bases and J by 0 bases, with 15 bases between them. The CDR3 coding sequence is TGTGCCAGCAGACCGGACTGGGGCCGCTCTGGAAACACCATATATTTT. Its translation is CASRPDWGRSGNTIYF.

The table lists this clone with a few counts. The V call is TRBV9, the J call TRBJ2-7, with 7 bases fitting TRBD1. The CDR3 has 15 amino acids. With V trimmed by 3 bases and J by 5 bases, 11 bases remained unmatched. The germline gives CDR1 SGDLS, CDR2 YYNGEE. CDR3 sequence reads: CASSGDPTGIHEQYF. The CDR3 DNA sequence: TGTGCCAGCAGCGGCGACCCGACAGGGATTCACGAGCAGTACTTC. The full variable domain, in which reference TRBV9 and TRBJ2-7 provide the parts outside the CDR3, is DSGVTQTPKHLITATGQRVTLRCSPRSGDLSVYWYQQSLDQGLQFLIQYYNGEERAKGNILERFSAQQFPDLHSELNLSSLELGDSALYFCASSGDPTGIHEQYFGPGTRLTVT.

Only a few counts were recorded for this clone. The junction and the germline gene differ at one end; a read error may be behind it. The V call is TRBV7-7, the J call TRBJ1-1, with a possible D match to TRBD1 (5 bases). The CDR3 has 17 amino acids. The germline V gene encodes CDR1 SSHAT and CDR2 FNYEAQ (reference sequence). CDR3 in DNA: TGTGCTAGCAGCTTAGCAAGGTCGGGGGAGGCGAACACTGAAGCTTTCTTT. This sequence encodes CASSLARSGEANTEAFF.

This clone appeared once. The rearrangement uses TRBV2 and TRBJ1-4; D unresolved. The CDR3 is made up of 14 amino acids. V lost 3 bases and J 4 bases, leaving 9 bases between the germline ends. Germline lookup yields CDR1 SNHLY and CDR2 FYNNEI. For the CDR3, the DNA is TGTGCCAGCAGTGAGCGAACGGATAATGAAAAACTGTTTTTT. Its translation: CASSERTDNEKLFF.

This clone was recorded a few times. The rearrangement joins TRBV7-6 to TRBJ2-7; 7 bases align to TRBD1. There are 13 residues in the CDR3. From germline, CDR1 is SGHVS and CDR2 FNYEAQ. J lost 5 bases, V lost 4 bases, and 5 bases had no gene match. For the CDR3, the DNA is TGTGCCAGCAGCTCGGGACAGTCGAACGAGCAGTACTTC. Translating gives CASSSGQSNEQYF. Based on the CDR3 plus reference TRBV7-6 and TRBJ2-7, the full variable domain is GAGVSQSPRYKVTKRGQDVALRCDPISGHVSLYWYRQALGQGPEFLTYFNYEAQQDKSGLPNDRFSAERPEGSISTLTIQRTEQRDSAMYRCASSSGQSNEQYFGPGTRLTVT.

Of note for this clone: The same CDR3 can be traced to other DNA sequences in this sample. This chain links TRBV9 with TRBJ2-3; D remains ambiguous. The CDR3 runs to 12 residues. V lost 0 bases to trimming and J lost 6 bases, with 5 bases between them. Germline lookup yields CDR1 SGDLS and CDR2 YYNGEE. The CDR3 coding sequence is TGTGCCAGCAGCGTAGGAAGGGATACGCAGTATTTT. Its translation is CASSVGRDTQYF. Together with reference TRBV9 and TRBJ2-3, the CDR3 gives the full variable domain: DSGVTQTPKHLITATGQRVTLRCSPRSGDLSVYWYQQSLDQGLQFLIQYYNGEERAKGNILERFSAQQFPDLHSELNLSSLELGDSALYFCASSVGRDTQYFGPGTRLTVL.

On this clone: Sequence at one end of the junction differs from germline and may be a read error. The CDR3 loop reads CASSGGQGLSFNF. CDR3 nucleotide sequence: TGTGCCAGCAGTGGGGGACAGGGACTGTCGTTTAACTTC. The J gene is TRBJ2-5, the V gene TRBV2; TRBD1 matches at 9 bases. The V gene's germline CDR1 is SNHLY and CDR2 FYNNEI. This CDR3 spans 13 amino acids.

The genes are TRBV4-1 and TRBJ1-4; D call uncertain. The germline gives CDR1 MGHRA, CDR2 YSYEKL. V lost 2 bases, J lost 6 bases, and 10 bases lay in between. The CDR3 sequence is 14 residues long. The DNA for the CDR3 is TGCGCCAGCAGCCAACCGTTGGCCCATGAAAAACTGTTTTTT. As protein: CASSQPLAHEKLFF.

This chain links TRBV5-4 with TRBJ2-2; 12 nucleotides agree with TRBD2. There are 16 residues in the CDR3. CDR1 SGHNT and CDR2 YYREEE come from the germline V gene (reference sequence). The V segment lost 4 bases and the J segment 6 bases; nucleotides outside the gene matches: 7. The CDR3 is CASSRRSSGRAGELFF. The CDR3 nucleotides are TGTGCCAGCAGCCGGAGGTCTAGCGGGAGGGCCGGGGAGCTGTTTTTT.

On this clone itself: The same CDR3 is also encoded by other DNA sequences in this sample. The chain employs TRBV30 and TRBJ2-5, with D perhaps TRBD1 (6 bases). V lost 2 bases and J 4 bases, leaving 8 bases between the germline ends. Germline-derived CDR1 and CDR2 are GTSNPN and SVGIG (reference sequence). The CDR3 covers 12 residues. Here the CDR3 DNA reads TGTGCCTGGAGTACAGGGAGAGAGACCCAGTACTTC. Translated: CAWSTGRETQYF.

This clone was picked up a small number of times. CDR3 sequence (DNA): TGTGCCATCAGTGTCAACTCCCGGGAAGAAAAACTGTTTTTT. It encodes CAISVNSREEKLFF. The chain joins TRBV10-3 to TRBJ1-4; no clear D. This CDR3 has 14 amino acids. V lost 4 bases to trimming and J lost 8 bases, with 14 bases between them. The germline gives CDR1 ENHRY, CDR2 SYGVKD.

V usage is TRBV5-4 and J usage is TRBJ2-1, with TRBD2 matching 14 bases. Germline-derived CDR1 and CDR2 are SGHNT and YYREEE (reference sequence). J lost 8 bases, V lost 4 bases, and 5 bases had no gene match. The CDR3 totals 15 residues. The CDR3 coding sequence is TGTGCCAGCAGCGTCAGACTAGCGGGGGGGCATGAGCAGTTCTTC. Its protein product is CASSVRLAGGHEQFF.

The genes are TRBV7-8 and TRBJ2-3, with D perhaps matching TRBD2 (5 bases). The V gene lost 4 bases and the J gene lost 6 bases, with 17 bases spanning the gap. This CDR3 comprises 15 residues. The germline gives CDR1 SGHVS, CDR2 FQNEAQ. The CDR3 DNA follows: TGTGCCAGCAGCTACGGACTTCACCATCAGGATACGCAGTATTTT. This translates into CASSYGLHHQDTQYF.

CDR3 DNA: TGTGCCAGCAGTGAATATACTCGGATGGACAGTGAACAGTTCTTC. Protein product: CASSEYTRMDSEQFF. The chain links TRBV25-1 to TRBJ2-1; the D gene is possibly TRBD1 (6 bases). The V end lost 0 bases, the J end lost 13 bases, and 19 bases lay between the germline ends. Per germline, CDR1 MGHDK and CDR2 SYGVNS. This CDR3 has 15 residues.

The table lists this clone with a few counts. J is TRBJ2-7 and V is TRBV25-1; 7 bases are a match to TRBD1. V lost 4 bases to trimming and J lost 1 base; unmatched junction nucleotides: 4. This CDR3 comprises 14 residues. Germline CDR1 and CDR2: MGHDK and SYGVNS. The CDR3 coding sequence is TGTGCCAGCAGTGGGGACAGTCCGTCCTACGAGCAGTACTTC. This gives the protein CASSGDSPSYEQYF.

This clone has only a few counts. This chain connects TRBV2 to TRBJ2-2; possible D gene TRBD1, 5 bases. Germline V gene sequence: CDR1 SNHLY, CDR2 FYNNEI. With 7 bases removed from V and 1 base from J, the gap between germline ends came to 13 bases. The CDR3 is 15 amino acids. The CDR3 region has the DNA TGTGCCAGCACTCGACAGCAACTGAACACCGGGGAGCTGTTTTTT. Translated: CASTRQQLNTGELFF.

The chain couples TRBV4-1 to TRBJ2-7; D is perhaps TRBD2 (5 bases). Germline values: CDR1 MGHRA, CDR2 YSYEKL. The length of the CDR3 is 16 residues. V was cut by 1 base and J by 3 bases, with 16 bases left in between. Here the CDR3 DNA reads TGCGCCAGCAGCCAAGCCCCCAGGACTGGGAACTACGAGCAGTACTTC. Protein sequence: CASSQAPRTGNYEQYF.

This clone has only a few counts. The V gene is TRBV2, the J gene TRBJ1-4; D ambiguous. The length of the CDR3 is 12 residues. Trimming stripped 7 bases from V and 8 bases from J, with 11 bases between. Germline loops: CDR1 SNHLY, CDR2 FYNNEI. CDR3: CASTPEVEKLFF. CDR3 DNA sequence: TGTGCCAGCACCCCAGAGGTGGAAAAACTGTTTTTT. Based on the CDR3 plus reference TRBV2 and TRBJ1-4, the full variable domain is EPEVTQTPSHQVTQMGQEVILRCVPISNHLYFYWYRQILGQKVEFLVSFYNNEISEKSEIFDDQFSVERPDGSNFTLKIRSTKLEDSAMYFCASTPEVEKLFFGSGTQLSVL.

This clone occurred a few times. This chain links TRBV5-1 with TRBJ2-3; unclear D gene. The ends were cut back, 0 bases at V and 4 bases at J, with 6 bases in the middle. Per germline, CDR1 SGHRS and CDR2 YFSETQ. This CDR3 is 13 amino acids long. The chain's CDR3 is CASSLAGSDTQYF. Written as DNA, the CDR3 is TGCGCCAGCAGCTTGGCGGGCTCAGATACGCAGTATTTT.

This clone was observed a few times. The J gene is TRBJ1-1, the V gene TRBV20-1, with D tentatively TRBD1 (5 bases). V lost 6 bases and J 6 bases, leaving 11 bases between the germline ends. Germline-derived CDR1 and CDR2 are DFQATT and SNEGSKA (reference sequence). CDR3 length: 11 amino acids. DNA of the CDR3: TGCAGTGCCGCGGACATAGCTGAAGCTTTCTTT. Its protein is CSAADIAEAFF.

This clone was found many times. This chain connects TRBV10-3 to TRBJ2-1; the match to TRBD2 covers 7 bases. The trim removed 7 bases at V and 7 bases at J, leaving 4 bases unmatched. CDR1 ENHRY and CDR2 SYGVKD come from the germline V gene. The CDR3 extends over 12 amino acids. For the CDR3, the DNA is TGTGCCATCATGGGACTAAAGAATGAGCAGTTCTTC. Its translation is CAIMGLKNEQFF.

This clone was seen a handful of times. The chain carries TRBV5-1 and TRBJ2-7; 8 bases agree with TRBD1. The V gene's germline CDR1 is SGHRS and CDR2 YFSETQ. Trimming at V came to 7 bases and at J to 1 base, leaving 4 bases not matched to a gene. CDR3 length: 13 amino acids. DNA of the CDR3: TGCGCCAGCGGACAGGGTTTATCCTACGAGCAGTACTTC. It encodes CASGQGLSYEQYF.

This clone was counted a few times. The J gene is TRBJ2-3, the V gene TRBV12-5; TRBD1 aligns across 11 bases. Germline CDR1 LGHNT, CDR2 FRNRAP. The CDR3 contains 14 residues. The J segment lost 6 bases and the V segment lost 3 bases, leaving 2 bases of the junction unmatched. CDR3 nucleotides: TGTGCTAGTGGTTTCGGACAGGGGGCTGATACGCAGTATTTT. Translation: CASGFGQGADTQYF.

This clone was found a few times. V is TRBV11-2 and J is TRBJ2-1; 14 nucleotides agree with TRBD2. Per germline, CDR1 SGHAT and CDR2 FQNNGV. This CDR3 has 16 amino acids. The ends lost 3 bases at V and 10 bases at J; junction bases unmatched: 8. The CDR3 region is CASSFQTSGRVTEQFF. CDR3 nucleotide sequence: TGTGCCAGCAGCTTCCAGACTAGCGGGAGGGTTACGGAGCAGTTCTTC.

This clone appeared a few times. The V call is TRBV30, the J call TRBJ2-5, with D tentatively TRBD1 or TRBD2 (6 bases each). The ends were cut back, 4 bases at V and 6 bases at J, with 9 bases in the middle. The CDR3 spans 11 residues. Germline CDR1 reads GTSNPN; CDR2 reads SVGIG (reference sequence). The CDR3 sequence is CAWIGGKTQYF. The CDR3 DNA sequence: TGTGCCTGGATAGGGGGGAAGACCCAGTACTTC. Full variable domain (missing parts from reference TRBV30 and TRBJ2-5): SQTIHQWPATLVQPVGSPLSLECTVEGTSNPNLYWYRQAAGRGLQLLFYSVGIGQISSEVPQNLSASRPQDRQFILSSKKLLLSDSGFYLCAWIGGKTQYFGPGTRLLVL.